The 7 T cell receptor beta chains below were found in one sample sequenced in a study of shared clonotypes between healthy human individuals. TCRdb's table, derived via immunoSEQ multiplex PCR, lists solely in-frame clones and lacks some. This table has about 2 million clones, about 94% appearing once. Naive CD8 isolation took CD45RO-negative cells positively selected for CCR7 and excluded terminally differentiated effector memory CD45RA+ cells. Input material: naive CD8+ T cells sorted from blood. Source of these receptors: a man aged 18 to 29 in good health.

The V gene is TRBV11-3, the J gene TRBJ2-1; 14 nucleotides agree with TRBD2. J was trimmed by 9 bases and V by 3 bases; bases with no gene match: 10. The CDR3 contains 17 residues. Germline CDR1 and CDR2: SGHNT and YENEEA. CDR3 sequence reads: CASSFGLAGGSLGEQFF. Written as DNA, the CDR3 is TGTGCCAGCAGCTTCGGACTAGCGGGGGGATCGCTGGGTGAGCAGTTCTTC. The entire variable domain, with the rest obtained from reference TRBV11-3 and TRBJ2-1, is as follows: EAGVVQSPRYKIIEKKQPVAFWCNPISGHNTLYWYLQNLGQGPELLIRYENEEAVDDSQLPKDRFSAERLKGVDSTLKIQPAELGDSAVYLCASSFGLAGGSLGEQFFGPGTRLTVL.

The rearrangement links TRBV6-5 to TRBJ2-2; D may correspond to TRBD1 or TRBD2 (5 bases each). V dropped 7 bases and J dropped 1 base, with 10 bases sitting between them. The CDR3 has 14 amino acids. CDR1 is MNHEY, CDR2 SVGAGI, per germline. CDR3 sequence reads: CASNRGVNTGELFF. The DNA for the CDR3 is TGTGCCAGCAATAGAGGGGTGAACACCGGGGAGCTGTTTTTT.

The genes are TRBV7-8 and TRBJ2-2; D not certain. Between the trimmed V and J ends, which lost 5 bases and 3 bases, there was a span of 10 bases. The V gene's germline CDR1 is SGHVS and CDR2 FQNEAQ. CDR3 length equals 14 residues. CDR3: CASSLSHYTGELFF. CDR3 bases: TGTGCCAGCAGCCTATCTCACTACACCGGGGAGCTGTTTTTT.

J is TRBJ1-2 and V is TRBV29-1; 10 bases map to TRBD1. This CDR3 contains 13 residues. The germline CDR1 and CDR2 sequences are SQVTM and ANQGSEA. Trimming removed 4 bases from V and 6 bases from J; junction bases left unmatched: 5. DNA of the CDR3: TGCAGCGTTGCGGGACAGGGGCCGGATGGCTACACCTTC. It encodes CSVAGQGPDGYTF.

The V gene is TRBV21-1, the J gene TRBJ2-5. TRBV21-1 is shown as a pseudogene. The CDR3 totals 12 residues. The CDR3 DNA is TGTGCCAGCAGCACGGCTCGCGAGACCCAGTACTTC. Translation gives CASSTARETQYF.

The CDR3 protein is CASSDPGQTQETQYF. The CDR3 nucleotides read TGTGCCAGCAGTGACCCGGGACAGACCCAAGAGACCCAGTACTTC. The V and J genes are TRBV2 and TRBJ2-5; 7 bases are a match to TRBD1. V lost 3 bases, J lost 1 base, and 5 bases stayed unmatched. The CDR3 runs to 15 residues. CDR1 is SNHLY, CDR2 FYNNEI, per germline. Full variable domain (remainder filled in from reference TRBV2 and TRBJ2-5): EPEVTQTPSHQVTQMGQEVILRCVPISNHLYFYWYRQILGQKVEFLVSFYNNEISEKSEIFDDQFSVERPDGSNFTLKIRSTKLEDSAMYFCASSDPGQTQETQYFGPGTRLLVL.

The rearrangement uses TRBV29-1 and TRBJ2-1; tentatively, D is TRBD2 (6 bases). The germline V and J ends were trimmed by 3 bases and 0 bases, with 12 bases remaining between them. CDR3 length equals 15 residues. CDR1 and CDR2 from the germline V gene are SQVTM and ANQGSEA. CDR3 region: CSVDERVSSYNEQFF. In DNA, the CDR3 is TGCAGCGTTGACGAGCGGGTGAGCTCCTACAATGAGCAGTTCTTC.